This entry lists 20 T cell receptor beta chains sequenced from one sample in a study of shared T cell receptors in the human thymus (TCRdb year 2021). Library creation used the immunoSEQ multiplex PCR assay. TCRdb mirrors the immuneACCESS table, restricted to in-frame sequences. Some clones are absent from its copies; in checked studies, under half trace to an unresolved V gene, and the reason for the others is unknown. The sample has 600,000 or so clones on record, more than 70% of them singletons. The ten biggest clones cover roughly 0.0087% of the sample. The same sample was also used in a study of human thymus T cells.

Sequenced material: thymocytes. The receptors were gathered from a boy in the first two years of life with a congenital heart defect. Donor details come from another sample of the same person, matched by shared clones.

This clone was picked up a small number of times. This sequence joins TRBV19 and TRBJ1-2, with D perhaps matching TRBD1 (5 bases). From germline, CDR1 is LNHDA and CDR2 SQIVND (reference sequence). CDR3 length: 14 amino acids. V was pared by 5 bases and J by 4 bases, with 14 bases between. The CDR3 sequence is CASSPDDSFYGYTF. The DNA for the CDR3 is TGTGCCAGTAGTCCCGATGACAGCTTCTATGGCTACACCTTC.

The V call is TRBV6-5, the J call TRBJ2-1; 8 nucleotides line up with TRBD2. In germline, CDR1 is MNHEY, CDR2 SVGAGI. V lost 5 bases, J lost 9 bases, and 12 bases stayed unmatched. The CDR3 has 15 amino acids. The CDR3 protein is CASSTPRTSKREQFF. CDR3 in DNA: TGTGCCAGCAGTACCCCCCGGACTAGCAAGCGTGAGCAGTTCTTC.

V usage is TRBV25-1 and J usage is TRBJ1-4; TRBD1 agrees at 9 bases. CDR1 and CDR2 from the germline V gene are MGHDK and SYGVNS. Trimming cost V 0 bases and J 8 bases; bases outside gene matches: 7. CDR3 length equals 16 residues. The CDR3 DNA reads as TGTGCCAGCAGTGAATATGGGAACAGGGGGCAGGAAAAACTGTTTTTT. It yields the protein CASSEYGNRGQEKLFF.

J is TRBJ2-5 and V is TRBV27, with TRBD2 matching over 13 bases. The CDR3 has 17 amino acids. The V and J ends lost 6 bases and 4 bases, in that order; junction bases with no gene match: 11. Germline-derived CDR1 and CDR2 are MNHEY and SMNVEV (reference sequence). Written as DNA, the CDR3 is TGTGCCAGCAGCCGGGGGACTAGCGGGGCGGCGACAGAGACCCAGTACTTC. It specifies CASSRGTSGAATETQYF.

This chain's CDR3 is CASSLSQTVTSNQPQHF. In DNA form, the CDR3 reads TGTGCCAGCAGCTTAAGCCAGACTGTAACAAGCAATCAGCCCCAGCATTTT. The V and J genes are TRBV7-2 and TRBJ1-5; D gene unclear. The V gene's germline CDR1 is SGHTA and CDR2 FQGNSA. This CDR3 spans 17 amino acids. V gave up 2 bases and J gave up 1 base, with 15 bases separating them.

About this clone: At one boundary the junction diverges from the germline segment, which might be a read error. CDR3 protein: CAWSGTGTWELFF. CDR3 in DNA: TGTGCCTGGAGTGGGACAGGCACCTGGGAGCTGTTTTTT. The rearrangement uses TRBV30 and TRBJ2-2; 7 nucleotides line up with TRBD1. Germline-derived CDR1 and CDR2 are GTSNPN and SVGIG (reference sequence). This CDR3 has 13 amino acids.

The chain links TRBV7-9 to TRBJ1-2; 7 bases are a match to TRBD1. J gave up 6 bases and V 3 bases, and 7 bases lay outside the gene matches. The CDR3 length is 14 residues. Germline-derived CDR1 and CDR2 are SEHNR and FQNEAQ (reference sequence). This CDR3 is CASSLTGRLDGYTF. CDR3 nucleotides: TGTGCCAGCAGCTTGACAGGGCGGCTGGATGGCTACACCTTC.

This chain joins TRBV6-5 and TRBJ1-5, with D possibly being TRBD1 (6 bases). CDR1 is MNHEY, CDR2 SVGAGI, per germline. The CDR3 contains 16 residues. The V gene lost 8 bases and the J gene lost 2 bases, with 19 bases spanning the gap. The DNA for the CDR3 is TGTGCCAGCCGTTCCGGCCAGGGGCGAGGCAATCAGCCCCAGCATTTT. It is translated as CASRSGQGRGNQPQHF.

The CDR3: CASRPGTGDNNEQFF. The CDR3 DNA sequence: TGCGCCAGCAGACCCGGGACAGGGGATAACAATGAGCAGTTCTTC. The chain recombines TRBV5-1 with TRBJ2-1, with 10 bases identical to TRBD1. The CDR3 contains 15 residues. The V segment lost 5 bases and the J segment 5 bases; nucleotides outside the gene matches: 7. Germline lookup yields CDR1 SGHRS and CDR2 YFSETQ.

This clone was seen only a few times. The chain recombines TRBV7-6 with TRBJ2-7; maybe TRBD2 (6 bases). The CDR3 covers 17 residues. Germline V gives CDR1 SGHVS, CDR2 FNYEAQ. V lost 5 bases and J lost 5, with 25 bases in between. CDR3 residues: CASSPRGAPGMVNEQYF. CDR3 in DNA: TGTGCCAGCAGCCCACGCGGGGCCCCGGGAATGGTCAACGAGCAGTACTTC.

The chain recombines TRBV5-1 with TRBJ2-2, with TRBD2 identical over 9 bases. V lost 2 bases, J lost 0 bases, and 5 bases stayed unmatched. The CDR3 sequence is 17 residues long. Germline CDR1 is SGHRS and CDR2 is YFSETQ. The CDR3 DNA reads TGCGCCAGCAGCTTAGACGGCGGGAGGGCGAACACCGGGGAGCTGTTTTTT. It codes for CASSLDGGRANTGELFF.

V usage is TRBV6-5 and J usage is TRBJ2-5; D unresolved. This CDR3 has 15 amino acids. CDR1 is MNHEY and CDR2 is SVGAGI in the germline V gene. Trimming shortened V by 6 bases and J by 3 bases, and 17 bases separated the two germline ends. This CDR3 reads CASSPGPRPEETQYF. CDR3 DNA sequence: TGTGCCAGCAGCCCGGGTCCCCGCCCGGAAGAGACCCAGTACTTC.

For this clone: The sample carries other DNA sequences with the same CDR3. The chain joins TRBV29-1 to TRBJ1-1; D is undetermined. The CDR3 contains 11 residues. Germline values: CDR1 SQVTM, CDR2 ANQGSEA. V gave up 3 bases and J gave up 1 base, with 3 bases separating them. The CDR3 coding sequence is TGCAGCGTTGACAGGAACACTGAAGCTTTCTTT. Its translation is CSVDRNTEAFF.

The V gene is TRBV5-6, the J gene TRBJ2-7, with D maybe TRBD1 (7 bases). This CDR3 contains 13 residues. Trimming cost V 4 bases and J 4 bases, with 12 bases left between them. Per the germline V gene, CDR1 is SGHDT and CDR2 is YYEEEE. The CDR3 DNA sequence: TGTGCCAGCAGCGGACAGGAGGGGTACGAGCAGTACTTC. Amino acids: CASSGQEGYEQYF.

The rearrangement joins TRBV27 to TRBJ2-1, with D tentatively TRBD2 (6 bases). Trimming stripped 4 bases from V and 5 bases from J, with 15 bases between. The CDR3 covers 15 residues. CDR1 MNHEY and CDR2 SMNVEV come from the germline V gene (reference sequence). CDR3 sequence: CASSCRRGGHNEQFF. Written as DNA, the CDR3 is TGTGCCAGCAGTTGCAGGCGGGGCGGGCACAATGAGCAGTTCTTC.

V is TRBV6-6 and J is TRBJ2-1; D unclear. Trimming shortened V by 4 bases and J by 3 bases, and 10 bases separated the two germline ends. Germline values: CDR1 MNHNY, CDR2 SVGAGI (reference sequence). The CDR3 sequence is 14 residues long. In DNA form, the CDR3 reads TGTGCCAGCAGTTGCGAATGTGGCTACAATGAGCAGTTCTTC. This encodes CASSCECGYNEQFF.

V gene TRBV10-1 combines with J gene TRBJ1-5; D is possibly TRBD1 (6 bases). The V end lost 6 bases, the J end lost 3 bases, and 15 bases lay between the germline ends. This CDR3 contains 15 residues. Germline lookup yields CDR1 WNHNN and CDR2 SYGVQD (reference sequence). CDR3 in DNA: TGCGCCAGCAGCGAACCGGGACACCTCAATCAGCCCCAGCATTTT. Translated: CASSEPGHLNQPQHF.

This sequence joins TRBV25-1 and TRBJ2-5, with 10 bases fitting TRBD2. Germline lookup yields CDR1 MGHDK and CDR2 SYGVNS. The CDR3 is 15 amino acids. The V gene end was trimmed by 4 bases and the J gene end by 4 bases; junction bases not matched to a gene: 6. CDR3 loop: CASSVFLAGVETQYF. As DNA, the CDR3 is TGTGCCAGCAGTGTTTTCCTAGCGGGGGTAGAGACCCAGTACTTC.

The rearrangement joins TRBV18 to TRBJ1-5; 10 bases fit TRBD1. V dropped 3 bases and J dropped 1; count of bases not matched to a gene: 9. Germline lookup yields CDR1 KGHSH and CDR2 LQKENI. This CDR3 contains 18 residues. The CDR3 protein is CASSPSHRDRGSNQPQHF. The CDR3 DNA reads as TGTGCCAGCTCACCCTCCCATAGGGACAGGGGAAGCAATCAGCCCCAGCATTTT.

The chain is built from TRBV29-1 and TRBJ2-4, with 14 bases fitting TRBD2. V lost 5 bases to trimming and J lost 1 base; unmatched junction nucleotides: 16. This CDR3 is 20 amino acids long. The germline V gene encodes CDR1 SQVTM and CDR2 ANQGSEA. The CDR3 here is CSVKLPRTSGGPTAKNIQYF. The CDR3 bases are TGCAGCGTTAAGCTCCCCCGGACTAGCGGGGGGCCAACGGCCAAAAACATTCAGTACTTC.